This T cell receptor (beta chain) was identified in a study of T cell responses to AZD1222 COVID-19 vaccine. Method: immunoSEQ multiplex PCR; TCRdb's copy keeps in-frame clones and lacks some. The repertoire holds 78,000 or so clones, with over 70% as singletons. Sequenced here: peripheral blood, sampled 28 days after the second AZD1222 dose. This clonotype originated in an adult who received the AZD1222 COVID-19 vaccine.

The CDR3 loop reads CASSRDRSYEQYF. CDR3 DNA sequence: TGTGCCAGCAGTCGGGACAGGTCCTACGAGCAGTACTTC. J is TRBJ2-7 and V is TRBV6-5, with 8 bases that match TRBD1. Unmatched junction bases numbered 1, after V lost 5 bases and J lost 1 base. CDR1 and CDR2 from the germline V gene are MNHEY and SVGAGI. The CDR3 is 13 amino acids.